Sequencing of this TCR beta chain was carried out in a study of beta chain features in type 1 diabetes. Study as a whole: When patients were set against healthy donors, age, gender and cell yields were similar. General observations from the study: An over-representation of cells with high TCR expression could result from cDNA sequencing.

Per donor, one heparinised blood draw averaged about 100 mL. The sequenced template was cDNA made from the entire isolated RNA. There were about 3.5 million reads on average in the naive, central memory and regulatory T cell samples. TCRdb's table, derived via immunoSEQ multiplex PCR, lists solely in-frame clones and lacks some. This table has around 200,000 clones, around an eighth appearing once. This clone has just a few counts. The target antigen is unknown. Trimming removed 2 bases at V and 0 bases at J, with 14 bases between. The CDR3 contains 16 residues. Looked up from germline, CDR1 is GTSNPN and CDR2 is SVGIG (reference sequence).

The clonotype was recovered from a young woman in good health. Sequencing was done on a sample of central memory CD4+ T cells from blood. This chain connects TRBV30 to TRBJ1-3; D is possibly TRBD1 (5 bases). The CDR3 coding sequence is TGTGCCTGGAGTATTGGCAGGACAAACTCTGGAAACACCATATATTTT. It yields the protein CAWSIGRTNSGNTIYF. Combining the CDR3 with reference TRBV30 and TRBJ1-3 gives the whole variable domain SQTIHQWPATLVQPVGSPLSLECTVEGTSNPNLYWYRQAAGRGLQLLFYSVGIGQISSEVPQNLSASRPQDRQFILSSKKLLLSDSGFYLCAWSIGRTNSGNTIYFGEGSWLTVV.